This T cell receptor beta chain stems from a study of blood T cells in healthy people across ages. Findings of the study overall: TCR beta diversity tracked closely with naive T cell percentage.

PCR was performed a second time for roughly 7 to 12 cycles using a sample-barcoded 5' primer and a J-beta primer mix. Each of the samples gave a minimum of 2.5 million paired-end reads that contained CDR3. TCRdb itself ran the 5' RACE reads through MiXCR, one entry per CDR3 protein. This sample has about 940,000 distinct CDR3 sequences, with about 48% found just once. Looked up from germline, CDR1 is LNHDA and CDR2 is SQIVND (reference sequence). This CDR3 contains 14 residues. J was trimmed by 6 bases and V by 4 bases; bases with no gene match: 5. Concerning this clonotype: Its antigen is currently unknown.

This TCR derives from a man younger than 45 in good health. The chain carries TRBV19 and TRBJ1-2; TRBD1 aligns across 10 bases. The specimen was blood. The DNA of the CDR3 is TGTGCCAGTAGTACGGGACAGGGGACGGATGGCTACACCTTC. Amino acid sequence: CASSTGQGTDGYTF. Drawing the rest from reference TRBV19 and TRBJ1-2, the complete variable domain is DGGITQSPKYLFRKEGQNVTLSCEQNLNHDAMYWYRQDPGQGLRLIYYSQIVNDFQKGDIAEGYSVSREKKESFPLTVTSAQKNPTAFYLCASSTGQGTDGYTFGSGTRLTVV.